These T cell receptor beta chains were read from a single sample in a study of glioma-infiltrating T cells after dendritic cell vaccination. Libraries were prepared by immunoSEQ multiplex PCR; TCRdb keeps only in-frame clonotypes and omits some of them. The sample has tens of thousands of clones, over 85% seen once. The sequences come from blood, collected before dendritic cell vaccination. The receptors derive from a human donor with glioblastoma. The CDR3 runs from the conserved cysteine through the conserved F or W. D genes are given only for firm matches. Clone sizes are given selectively: once, few, many, or a class where the clone is expanded.

J gene | D gene | V gene | clone size | CDR3 protein | CDR3 DNA
TRBJ2-7 | TRBD2 | TRBV15 | - | CATSRGGLAYEQYF | TGTGCCACCAGCAGAGGGGGACTAGCTTACGAGCAGTACTTC
TRBJ1-1 | TRBD1 | TRBV19 | - | CASSRDRGSEAFF | TGTGCCAGTAGTAGGGACAGGGGATCTGAAGCTTTCTTT
TRBJ2-5 | TRBD2 | TRBV7-2 | few | CASSRTSAPQETQYF | TGTGCCAGCAGCCGTACTAGCGCCCCACAAGAGACCCAGTACTTC
TRBJ2-5 | TRBD1 | TRBV27 | - | CASSYRRGPETQYF | TGTGCCAGCAGTTACCGTAGGGGGCCGGAGACCCAGTACTTC
TRBJ2-3 | TRBD2 | TRBV7-3 | - | CASSLTSAGGPLDTQYF | TGTGCCAGCAGCTTAACGAGTGCGGGGGGGCCCTTAGATACGCAGTATTTT
TRBJ2-1 | TRBD2 | TRBV5-1 | - | CASSPSGTSRYEQFF | TGCGCCAGCAGCCCCTCCGGGACTAGTCGCTATGAGCAGTTCTTC
TRBJ1-1 | - | TRBV6-5 | - | CASSLVGGRSTEAFF | TGTGCCAGCAGCCTGGTGGGGGGACGGAGCACTGAAGCTTTCTTT
TRBJ2-1 | TRBD2 | TRBV30 | - | CAWSLHTSGGAIEQFF | TGTGCCTGGAGCCTTCACACTAGCGGGGGGGCGATTGAGCAGTTCTTC
TRBJ2-3 | - | TRBV11-3 | - | CASSSRFKGGTDTQYF | TGTGCCAGCAGTTCCCGCTTTAAGGGAGGCACAGATACGCAGTATTTT
TRBJ2-1 | TRBD1 | TRBV7-7 | - | CASSPGGPYNEQFF | TGTGCTAGCAGCCCAGGGGGACCCTACAATGAGCAGTTCTTC
TRBJ2-1 | TRBD2 | TRBV9 | - | CASSRTSGRSFNNEQFF | TGTGCCAGCAGCCGGACTAGCGGGAGGTCCTTTAACAATGAGCAGTTCTTC
TRBJ1-3 | TRBD1 | TRBV15 | - | CATSRDRPGQGNTIYF | TGTGCCACCAGCAGAGATCGTCCGGGACAGGGGAACACCATATATTTT
TRBJ2-3 | TRBD2 | TRBV2 | - | CASSQLAGGTDTQYF | TGTGCCAGCAGTCAACTAGCGGGGGGGACAGATACGCAGTATTTT
TRBJ2-7 | TRBD2 | TRBV4-1 | - | CASSQEPSGSYEQYF | TGCGCCAGCAGCCAAGAACCTAGCGGGAGTTACGAGCAGTACTTC
TRBJ1-2 | - | TRBV7-2 | - | CASSETSGGRNGYTF | TGTGCCAGCAGCGAAACCTCCGGGGGGAGGAATGGCTACACCTTC
TRBJ1-1 | - | TRBV11-2 | - | CASSLVAGRAEAFF | TGTGCCAGCAGCTTAGTAGCAGGGAGGGCTGAAGCTTTCTTT
TRBJ2-1 | TRBD2 | TRBV11-2 | - | CASSLSPGGSGSEQFF | TGTGCCAGCAGCTTATCCCCTGGCGGGAGTGGTAGTGAGCAGTTCTTC
TRBJ2-2 | TRBD2 | TRBV9 | - | CASSTGTSGYPNTGELFF | TGTGCCAGCAGCACGGGGACTAGCGGGTACCCGAACACCGGGGAGCTGTTTTTT
TRBJ2-7 | - | TRBV28 | - | CASNPIGTEGSYEQYF | TGTGCCAGCAACCCGATAGGGACGGAGGGTTCCTACGAGCAGTACTTC
TRBJ1-2 | - | TRBV5-1 | - | CASSLEAAYGYTF | TGCGCCAGCAGCTTGGAGGCAGCGTATGGCTACACCTTC
TRBJ1-2 | - | TRBV6-5 | few | CASSYLGAVRGYTF | TGTGCCAGCAGTTACCTGGGGGCTGTAAGGGGCTACACCTTC
TRBJ2-7 | - | TRBV28 | - | CASSLYQGGSYEQYF | TGTGCCAGCAGTTTATATCAGGGGGGCTCCTACGAGCAGTACTTC
TRBJ2-3 | TRBD2 | TRBV5-1 | - | CASSLSLRGGTDTQYF | TGCGCCAGCAGCTTGAGTTTGCGGGGGGGCACAGATACGCAGTATTTT
TRBJ2-5 | - | TRBV18 | - | CASSPAGQETQYF | TGTGCCAGCTCACCGGCGGGGCAAGAGACCCAGTACTTC
TRBJ1-4 | TRBD1 | TRBV29-1 | - | CSASPGQGREKLFF | TGCAGCGCGTCCCCGGGACAGGGTAGAGAAAAACTGTTTTTT
TRBJ2-7 | TRBD1 | TRBV7-9 | few | CASSPRTGHYEQYF | TGTGCCAGCAGCCCGAGGACAGGACACTACGAGCAGTACTTC
TRBJ2-1 | TRBD2 | TRBV28 | - | CASSRTSGRNEQFF | TGTGCCAGCAGTAGGACTAGCGGGAGAAATGAGCAGTTCTTC
TRBJ2-7 | TRBD1 | TRBV5-6 | - | CASSSGTGLSVQYF | TGTGCCAGCAGCTCCGGGACAGGTCTCTCCGTGCAGTACTTC
TRBJ2-1 | - | TRBV10-2 | - | CASKALSSYNEQFF | TGCGCCAGCAAAGCTCTGAGCTCCTACAATGAGCAGTTCTTC
TRBJ2-2 | TRBD1 | TRBV15 | - | CATSRLPGGASGELFF | TGTGCCACCAGTAGACTCCCAGGGGGCGCGAGCGGGGAGCTGTTTTTT
TRBJ1-1 | - | TRBV18 | - | CASSPPLQGATEAFF | TGTGCCAGCTCACCACCGCTACAGGGTGCCACTGAAGCTTTCTTT
TRBJ2-7 | TRBD2 | TRBV5-1 | - | CASSSAGTSVGEQYF | TGCGCCAGCAGTTCAGCCGGGACTAGCGTAGGCGAGCAGTACTTC
TRBJ2-7 | - | TRBV11-3 | - | CASSLGSPQVYEQYF | TGTGCCAGCAGCTTGGGTTCCCCCCAGGTCTACGAGCAGTACTTC
TRBJ1-1 | TRBD1 | TRBV11-2 | - | CASSLTGGFTEAFF | TGTGCCAGCAGCTTGACAGGGGGCTTTACTGAAGCTTTCTTT
TRBJ1-2 | - | TRBV7-2 | - | CASSSFAGSGQFRAAF | TGTGCCAGCAGCTCGTTCGCTGGGTCCGGACAGTTCCGAGCGGCCTTC
TRBJ1-3 | - | TRBV9 | - | CASSPPGRQTGNTIYF | TGTGCCAGCAGCCCACCAGGGCGACAAACCGGAAACACCATATATTTT
TRBJ1-1 | - | TRBV9 | - | CASSVGQGGGEAFF | TGTGCCAGCAGCGTAGGGCAGGGCGGAGGGGAAGCTTTCTTT
TRBJ2-7 | - | TRBV5-1 | - | CASSASAFSYEQYF | TGCGCCAGCAGCGCTAGCGCTTTTTCCTACGAGCAGTACTTC
TRBJ2-5 | TRBD2 | TRBV5-6 | - | CASSLWRGEETQYF | TGTGCCAGCAGCTTGTGGCGGGGGGAAGAGACCCAGTACTTC
TRBJ2-1 | TRBD2 | TRBV11-2 | - | CASSLTGRAGGYNEQFF | TGTGCCAGCAGCCTAACTGGCCGAGCGGGAGGGTACAATGAGCAGTTCTTC
TRBJ1-5 | - | TRBV5-1 | - | CASSPGTRNQPQHF | TGCGCCAGCAGCCCCGGGACACGCAATCAGCCCCAGCATTTT
TRBJ2-7 | TRBD1 | TRBV6-6 | - | CASSYSAGTVNEQYF | TGTGCCAGCAGTTACTCCGCAGGGACAGTAAACGAGCAGTACTTC
TRBJ1-6 | TRBD1 | TRBV29-1 | - | CSVRTGEYNSPLHF | TGCAGCGTCCGGACAGGGGAATATAATTCACCCCTCCACTTT
TRBJ2-7 | TRBD1 | TRBV7-2 | - | CASSVPTGGYEQYF | TGTGCCAGCAGCGTCCCGACAGGGGGATACGAGCAGTACTTC
TRBJ2-1 | TRBD1 | TRBV29-1 | - | CSVELPGGREQFF | TGCAGCGTTGAACTACCAGGGGGAAGGGAGCAGTTCTTC
TRBJ2-7 | - | TRBV5-1 | - | CAHRARRDEQYF | TGCGCACACAGGGCCCGGAGAGACGAGCAGTACTTC
TRBJ2-2 | - | TRBV4-2 | once | CASSPPPGANTGELFF | TGTGCCAGCAGCCCCCCTCCAGGGGCGAACACCGGGGAGCTGTTTTTT
TRBJ2-4 | - | TRBV7-3 | - | CASSSSGPGSVQYF | TGTGCCAGCAGCTCCTCCGGACCGGGGAGCGTTCAGTACTTC
TRBJ1-5 | - | TRBV18 | - | CASTSLGRGPQHF | TGTGCCAGCACCTCTCTGGGCAGGGGGCCCCAGCATTTT
TRBJ2-2 | TRBD1 | TRBV6-1 | - | CASSKETGSNTGELFF | TGTGCCAGCAGTAAAGAGACAGGGTCGAACACCGGGGAGCTGTTTTTT
TRBJ2-2 | - | TRBV5-1 | - | CASSLSQGAGELFF | TGCGCCAGCAGCTTATCACAGGGAGCCGGGGAGCTGTTTTTT
TRBJ1-4 | TRBD1 | TRBV5-4 | - | CASSLRQGGEKLFF | TGTGCCAGCAGCTTGCGGCAGGGGGGTGAAAAACTGTTTTTT
TRBJ2-1 | - | TRBV6-1 | once | CASSLQGDNEQFF | TGTGCCAGCAGCTTACAGGGAGACAATGAGCAGTTCTTC
TRBJ1-4 | - | TRBV5-1 | once | CASSLGGYEREKLFF | TGCGCCAGCAGCTTGGGAGGGTACGAGCGGGAAAAACTGTTTTTT